This is a list of T cell receptor beta chains from one sample in a study of cytotoxic CD8 clonotypes in ibrutinib-treated CLL. Profiling relied on immunoSEQ multiplex PCR, and the TCRdb table lists in-frame clones only, not all of them. This sample has over 70,000 clones, with around 79% found just once. This specimen consisted of PBMCs, obtained after 12 months of ibrutinib treatment. The receptors originated from a human donor with chronic lymphocytic leukemia. Both conserved end residues are part of each CDR3. Each record gives: V gene, J gene, CDR3 protein.

V gene: TRBV7-2
J gene: TRBJ2-2
CDR3 protein: CASSLLPSSGGTGELFF

V gene: TRBV18
J gene: TRBJ2-1
CDR3 protein: CASSPGQAPYNEQFF

V gene: TRBV18
J gene: TRBJ1-1
CDR3 protein: CASSHGQGAGGYTEAFF

V gene: TRBV7-8
J gene: TRBJ2-3
CDR3 protein: CASSPQGGWGQYF

V gene: TRBV27
J gene: TRBJ2-7
CDR3 protein: CASSLRDGTGPYEQYF

V gene: TRBV2
J gene: TRBJ2-2
CDR3 protein: CASGGDANTGELFF

V gene: TRBV7-6
J gene: TRBJ2-2
CDR3 protein: CASSPGGRTGELFF

V gene: TRBV10-2
J gene: TRBJ1-5
CDR3 protein: CASSVGPRSNQPQHF

V gene: TRBV7-9
J gene: TRBJ1-5
CDR3 protein: CASSLSGSYQPQHF

V gene: TRBV19
J gene: TRBJ2-5
CDR3 protein: CASSLQGMGLETQYF

V gene: TRBV11-2
J gene: TRBJ2-7
CDR3 protein: CASNFRGYEQYF

V gene: TRBV5-1
J gene: TRBJ2-1
CDR3 protein: CASSGTIPTYNEQFF

V gene: TRBV13
J gene: TRBJ2-2
CDR3 protein: CASSRDRGRNTGELFF

V gene: TRBV28
J gene: TRBJ1-4
CDR3 protein: CASSRDATNEKLFF

V gene: TRBV5-1
J gene: TRBJ2-7
CDR3 protein: CASSLGTGTIPYEQYF

V gene: TRBV13
J gene: TRBJ1-3
CDR3 protein: CASSLGISGNTIYF

V gene: TRBV5-4
J gene: TRBJ2-7
CDR3 protein: CASSLDLSGASYEQYF

V gene: TRBV6-6
J gene: TRBJ2-1
CDR3 protein: CASSYSGHRNEQFF

V gene: TRBV7-9
J gene: TRBJ2-1
CDR3 protein: CASSLVPTSGRTYNEQFF

V gene: TRBV4-2
J gene: TRBJ1-2
CDR3 protein: CASSQVGAGAYGYTF

V gene: TRBV6-1
J gene: TRBJ1-5
CDR3 protein: CASSERPGGNQPQHF

V gene: TRBV6-5
J gene: TRBJ2-7
CDR3 protein: CASQGLRGNQYF

V gene: TRBV7-2
J gene: TRBJ1-5
CDR3 protein: CASSVRGPEQPQHF

V gene: TRBV7-9
J gene: TRBJ1-1
CDR3 protein: CASSLGTEAFF

V gene: TRBV30
J gene: TRBJ1-2
CDR3 protein: CAWRGNYGYTF

V gene: TRBV7-2
J gene: TRBJ2-5
CDR3 protein: CASSLGTETQYF

V gene: TRBV9
J gene: TRBJ2-1
CDR3 protein: CASSVRDNEQFF

V gene: TRBV30
J gene: TRBJ1-5
CDR3 protein: CAWSLAGGQPQHF

V gene: TRBV6-5
J gene: TRBJ2-1
CDR3 protein: CASSYLATSYNEQFF

V gene: TRBV6-5
J gene: TRBJ2-7
CDR3 protein: CASSYSFGGGEQYF

V gene: TRBV11-2
J gene: TRBJ2-1
CDR3 protein: CASSLGSGLGIYNEQFF

V gene: TRBV5-1
J gene: TRBJ2-1
CDR3 protein: CASSLVGLTVSYNEQFF

V gene: TRBV28
J gene: TRBJ2-7
CDR3 protein: CASSETGVVEQYF

V gene: TRBV7-2
J gene: TRBJ1-2
CDR3 protein: CASSLGHMGNGYTF

V gene: TRBV30
J gene: TRBJ2-7
CDR3 protein: CAWDRDSYEQYF

V gene: TRBV6-1
J gene: TRBJ2-1
CDR3 protein: CASSGAGSRYNEQFF

V gene: TRBV5-8
J gene: TRBJ2-7
CDR3 protein: CASSLMRWLAGHNSYEQYF

V gene: TRBV1
J gene: TRBJ2-1
CDR3 protein: CTSSQGPQWNEQFF

V gene: TRBV19
J gene: TRBJ1-1
CDR3 protein: CASSPRTEVVYTEAFF

V gene: TRBV5-1
J gene: TRBJ1-4
CDR3 protein: CASSTPTREKLFF

V gene: TRBV28
J gene: TRBJ2-1
CDR3 protein: CASSPRTGVERWEQFF

V gene: TRBV6-5
J gene: TRBJ2-5
CDR3 protein: CASSLVATHQETQYF

V gene: TRBV27
J gene: TRBJ2-2
CDR3 protein: CASGPPWGAGELFF

V gene: TRBV30
J gene: TRBJ1-2
CDR3 protein: CAWSVWGGGYTF

V gene: TRBV2
J gene: TRBJ1-5
CDR3 protein: CASTDRYQPQHF

V gene: TRBV7-9
J gene: TRBJ1-1
CDR3 protein: CASSDHRRMNTEAFF

V gene: TRBV7-8
J gene: TRBJ1-1
CDR3 protein: CASGPSMMDTEAFF

V gene: TRBV18
J gene: TRBJ2-2
CDR3 protein: CASSRDTGELFF

V gene: TRBV28
J gene: TRBJ1-3
CDR3 protein: CASSLAGKNTIYF

V gene: TRBV7-2
J gene: TRBJ2-3
CDR3 protein: CASSPYQGSQYF

V gene: TRBV28
J gene: TRBJ2-7
CDR3 protein: CASTLWAGGEQYF

V gene: TRBV6-1
J gene: TRBJ2-5
CDR3 protein: CASTPPGGGETQYF